These T cell receptor beta chains were read from a single sample in a study of Ad26.COV2.S vaccination and SARS-CoV-2 variants. Some clones are missing from TCRdb's copy, which holds only in-frame ones; the method was immunoSEQ multiplex PCR. The sample includes approximately 460,000 clones, roughly nine tenths of them seen just once. The material sequenced was peripheral blood, taken in a trial of Ad26.COV2.S vaccine versus placebo. These receptors all come from a person between 18 and 65 years old who received the Ad26.COV2.S COVID-19 vaccine or a placebo. CDR3s include the opening cysteine and the closing phenylalanine or tryptophan. D genes are given only for firm matches. Some rows have no size entry. The others give once, few or many, or a class for an expanded clone.

CDR3nt	CDR3aa	abundance	d_gene	v_gene	j_gene
TGTGCCAGCAGCCGCTTGGTTACTCTGAACACTGAAGCTTTCTTT	CASSRLVTLNTEAFF	once	.	TRBV5-4	TRBJ1-1
TGTGCCAGCAGCGTCGGGATCTCCTACAATGAGCAGTTCTTC	CASSVGISYNEQFF	.	.	TRBV9	TRBJ2-1
TGTGCCAGCTCGAAAAAGGAAGCTTACGTGGAGCAGTACTTC	CASSKKEAYVEQYF	.	.	TRBV18	TRBJ2-7
TGCGCCAGCAGCTTGTTTTCGGAGAACACTGAAGCTTTCTTT	CASSLFSENTEAFF	.	.	TRBV5-1	TRBJ1-1
TGTGCCAGCAGCGCCCTAGCGGGAGGCGAGCAGTACTTC	CASSALAGGEQYF	.	TRBD2	TRBV7-3	TRBJ2-7
TGTGCCAGCAGCTTAATCGGGGCGGGTTTCTCCGGGGAGCTGTTTTTT	CASSLIGAGFSGELFF	.	.	TRBV7-2	TRBJ2-2
TGCGCCAGCAGCTTATCCGGGACAGGGCATGGCTACACCTTC	CASSLSGTGHGYTF	.	TRBD1	TRBV5-1	TRBJ1-2
TGTGCCAGCAGCCAAGAATGGGGGGATCCGGGGTACACCGGGGAGCTGTTTTTT	CASSQEWGDPGYTGELFF	few	.	TRBV3-1/TRBV3-2	TRBJ2-2
TGTGCCAGCACCGCCGCGACTAGCGGGTCGAATGAGCAGTTCTTC	CASTAATSGSNEQFF	.	TRBD2	TRBV28	TRBJ2-1
TGTGCCAGCAGCTTAGGAGGCTCAGGGGGGTTCGAGCAGTACTTC	CASSLGGSGGFEQYF	.	.	TRBV13	TRBJ2-7
TGCAGCGCCGCGGGGAGGCACTATGGCTACACCTTC	CSAAGRHYGYTF	.	.	TRBV29-1	TRBJ1-2
TGTGCCAGCAGTTTGCGACGGAATAGCAATCAGCCCCAGCATTTT	CASSLRRNSNQPQHF	few	.	TRBV6-5	TRBJ1-5
TGTGCCAGTAGTATAGCCAGCGGAGAAGGTTTTGACAATGAGCAGTTCTTC	CASSIASGEGFDNEQFF	.	.	TRBV19	TRBJ2-1